The 9 T cell receptor beta chains given below trace back to one sample, sequenced in a study of T-cell memory formation after mild COVID-19. Via MiXCR, TCRdb re-called the 5' RACE reads, giving one row per CDR3 protein. The data hold roughly 510,000 distinct CDR3 sequences, with roughly 17% observed a single time. Material for sequencing was PBMCs or a T cell subset sorted from them (not recorded which). The origin of the receptors is an adult woman who had mild COVID-19 (a few samples of this study predate the infection). Cell type and time point are not known.

This clonotype was recorded a few times. J is TRBJ2-7 and V is TRBV7-3; D assignment may be TRBD1 or TRBD2 (5 bases each). CDR1 and CDR2 from the germline V gene are SGHTA and FQGTGA. The germline V and J ends were trimmed by 3 bases and 3 bases, with 9 bases remaining between them. The CDR3 has 13 amino acids. CDR3 protein: CASSFGAGYEQYF. The CDR3 coding sequence is TGTGCCAGCAGCTTTGGGGCGGGCTACGAGCAGTACTTC.

Only a few counts were recorded for this clonotype. This chain links TRBV7-8 with TRBJ2-3; D is unresolved. CDR3 length equals 15 residues. The germline CDR1 and CDR2 sequences are SGHVS and FQNEAQ. V was pared by 1 base and J by 2 bases, with 10 bases between. CDR3 loop: CASSLVLTITDTQYF. For the CDR3, the DNA is TGTGCCAGCAGCTTAGTGTTGACAATCACAGATACGCAGTATTTT.

This clonotype has at least ten counts. The chain combines TRBV7-2 with TRBJ1-5; 8 nucleotides line up with TRBD1. From germline, CDR1 is SGHTA and CDR2 FQGNSA. This CDR3 comprises 15 residues. J gave up 0 bases and V 4 bases, and 2 bases lay outside the gene matches. The chain's CDR3 is CASSSQGDSNQPQHF. In DNA form, the CDR3 reads TGTGCCAGCAGCTCACAGGGGGATAGCAATCAGCCCCAGCATTTT.

V is TRBV9 and J is TRBJ2-1, with D possibly TRBD2 on 5 matching bases. Germline assignment: CDR1 SGDLS and CDR2 YYNGEE. V was cut by 3 bases and J by 7 bases, with 23 bases left in between. The CDR3 has 17 residues. The CDR3 reads CASSAPLRERSRNEQFF. DNA for the CDR3: TGTGCCAGCAGCGCCCCTCTCCGGGAAAGGTCGCGGAATGAGCAGTTCTTC.

The sample holds a few counts of this clonotype. The chain uses TRBV7-8 and TRBJ2-1, with TRBD2 matching over 11 bases. CDR1 SGHVS and CDR2 FQNEAQ come from the germline V gene. The CDR3 runs to 13 residues. The trim removed 5 bases at V and 13 bases at J, leaving 7 bases unmatched. The CDR3 is CASSGGLADRQFF. CDR3 coding DNA: TGTGCCAGCAGCGGGGGACTAGCGGATCGACAGTTCTTC. Drawing the rest from reference TRBV7-8 and TRBJ2-1, the complete variable domain is GAGVSQSPRYKVAKRGQDVALRCDPISGHVSLFWYQQALGQGPEFLTYFQNEAQLDKSGLPSDRFFAERPEGSVSTLKIQRTQQEDSAVYLCASSGGLADRQFFGPGTRLTVL.

This clonotype was detected only a few times. The chain joins TRBV5-1 to TRBJ1-1; TRBD1 might be the D (6 bases). V was clipped by 4 bases and J by 6 bases, with 16 bases between them. Germline V gives CDR1 SGHRS, CDR2 YFSETQ. This CDR3 comprises 14 residues. The CDR3 nucleotides read TGCGCCAGCAGCACAGGGTTGATTCAGTCTGAAGCTTTCTTT. Its protein product is CASSTGLIQSEAFF.

The chain is built from TRBV29-1 and TRBJ2-5, with D possibly being TRBD1 or TRBD2 (6 bases each). Germline V gives CDR1 SQVTM, CDR2 ANQGSEA. The V gene lost 7 bases and the J gene lost 5 bases, with 14 bases spanning the gap. The CDR3 is 12 residues long. The CDR3 region has the DNA TGCAGCGCGGGGGCCAGCCACGAGACCCAGTACTTC. Protein product: CSAGASHETQYF.

This rearrangement joins TRBV29-1 to TRBJ2-1; no reliable D call. V lost 5 bases and J lost 3, with 2 bases in between. CDR1 is SQVTM and CDR2 is ANQGSEA in the germline V gene. The length of the CDR3 is 10 residues. CDR3 bases: TGCAGCGTTAACTACAATGAGCAGTTCTTC. It translates to CSVNYNEQFF.

The J gene is TRBJ2-7, the V gene TRBV24-1, with 8 bases matching TRBD2. J was trimmed by 5 bases and V by 4 bases; bases with no gene match: 12. The CDR3 covers 16 residues. Germline V gene lookup returns CDR1 KGHDR and CDR2 SFDVKD. The CDR3 here is CATSDPSGGVGDEQYF. The CDR3 DNA is TGTGCCACCAGTGACCCCTCCGGGGGGGTCGGAGACGAGCAGTACTTC.